These 29 T cell receptor beta chains came from one sample sequenced in a study of cytomegalovirus exposure and HLA in healthy donors. PCR employed 60 Vbeta and 13 Jbeta primers. The table came from immunoSEQ multiplex PCR; TCRdb's copy has only in-frame clones and leaves some out. The table shows around 180,000 clones, with more than 80% occurring only once. The sample comprised PBMCs. These receptors were taken from a male donor in good health and CMV-seronegative.

The chain employs TRBV19 and TRBJ2-7, with 8 bases aligning to TRBD1. Germline V gene sequence: CDR1 LNHDA, CDR2 SQIVND (reference sequence). This CDR3 contains 13 residues. Unmatched junction bases numbered 7, after V lost 8 bases and J lost 4 bases. CDR3 loop: CASSGQGRYEQYF. The CDR3 region has the DNA TGTGCCAGTTCTGGACAGGGCAGGTACGAGCAGTACTTC.

This chain connects TRBV19 to TRBJ1-5; TRBD1 aligns across 8 bases. J gave up 1 base and V 4 bases, and 15 bases lay outside the gene matches. CDR1 is LNHDA and CDR2 is SQIVND in the germline V gene (reference sequence). This CDR3 comprises 19 residues. The CDR3 is CASSRGIGQGRMSNQPQHF. In DNA form, the CDR3 reads TGTGCCAGTAGTAGAGGTATTGGACAGGGCCGCATGAGCAATCAGCCCCAGCATTTT.

The chain joins TRBV30 to TRBJ2-7, with D possibly being TRBD1 (5 bases). Germline V gene sequence: CDR1 GTSNPN, CDR2 SVGIG (reference sequence). The CDR3 loop spans 11 amino acids. V was cut by 8 bases and J by 5 bases, with 13 bases left in between. CDR3 nucleotide sequence: TGTGCCCACGGACATTCCCACGAGCAGTACTTC. Its translation: CAHGHSHEQYF.

The CDR3 nucleotides are TGTGCCAGCAGCCGACATAGCGGGGGGGATTACAATGAGCAGTTCTTC. Translated: CASSRHSGGDYNEQFF. The rearrangement joins TRBV7-9 to TRBJ2-1, with TRBD2 matching 11 bases. J gave up 4 bases and V 5 bases, and 7 bases lay outside the gene matches. This CDR3 has 16 residues. Germline V CDR1 and CDR2: SEHNR, FQNEAQ (reference sequence).

V and J are TRBV7-2 and TRBJ2-3; weak D call: TRBD2 (7 bases). Trimming stripped 7 bases from V and 3 bases from J, with 14 bases between. Germline V gene sequence: CDR1 SGHTA, CDR2 FQGNSA. The CDR3 covers 14 residues. Written as DNA, the CDR3 is TGTGCCAGCAAGGGGGGGCCGGTGACAGATACGCAGTATTTT. Amino acid sequence: CASKGGPVTDTQYF.

V gene TRBV11-3 combines with J gene TRBJ2-7; the match to TRBD1 covers 8 bases. Germline values: CDR1 SGHNT, CDR2 YENEEA. This CDR3 contains 15 residues. J was trimmed by 3 bases and V by 3 bases; bases with no gene match: 7. As DNA, the CDR3 is TGTGCCAGCAGCTTGGGACAGGACCCATTCTACGAGCAGTACTTC. Its translation: CASSLGQDPFYEQYF.

The J gene is TRBJ2-2, the V gene TRBV11-2, with D possibly TRBD2 on 6 matching bases. Germline assignment: CDR1 SGHAT and CDR2 FQNNGV. The CDR3 spans 14 residues. Trimming pared 3 bases from V and 6 bases from J, leaving 11 bases between. DNA for the CDR3: TGTGCCAGCAGCTTCAATCCGGGAGCCGGGGAGCTGTTTTTT. Its translation: CASSFNPGAGELFF.

This CDR3 is CATNSGGNTGELFF. The CDR3 bases are TGTGCCACCAATAGCGGGGGAAACACCGGGGAGCTGTTTTTT. The chain couples TRBV11-2 to TRBJ2-2; 9 bases match TRBD2. The CDR3 is 14 amino acids. CDR1 and CDR2 from the germline V gene are SGHAT and FQNNGV. V was pared by 10 bases and J by 2 bases, with 5 bases of the junction left unmatched.

Only a few counts were recorded for this clone. The V call is TRBV27, the J call TRBJ1-5; D call uncertain. The CDR3 sequence is 16 residues long. The germline V gene has CDR1 MNHEY and CDR2 SMNVEV (reference sequence). V dropped 5 bases and J dropped 2 bases, with 16 bases sitting between them. CDR3 DNA: TGTGCCAGCAGTCGTGACATCGGGGAGCGCAATCAGCCCCAGCATTTT. Translating gives CASSRDIGERNQPQHF.

The sample holds one count of this clone. The V gene is TRBV10-3, the J gene TRBJ2-3; 10 bases align to TRBD1. Germline CDR1 reads ENHRY; CDR2 reads SYGVKD. Trimming took 3 bases from V and 0 from J; bases not matched to a gene: 9. This CDR3 has 18 amino acids. Here the CDR3 DNA reads TGTGCCATCAGTGACCCGGACAGGGGGGATACTAGCACAGATACGCAGTATTTT. Its protein is CAISDPDRGDTSTDTQYF.

The CDR3 is CASSYTSGGFQETQYF. In DNA form, the CDR3 reads TGTGCCAGCAGCTACACTAGCGGGGGGTTTCAAGAGACCCAGTACTTC. The chain links TRBV5-6 to TRBJ2-5, with 12 bases that match TRBD2. This CDR3 contains 16 residues. J gave up 2 bases and V 3 bases, and 5 bases lay outside the gene matches. Germline V lookup: CDR1 SGHDT, CDR2 YYEEEE.

V and J are TRBV7-2 and TRBJ2-1; D might be TRBD2 (5 bases). The V gene's germline CDR1 is SGHTA and CDR2 FQGNSA. Trimming removed 8 bases at V and 8 bases at J, with 19 bases between. CDR3 size: 14 residues. CDR3 nucleotides: TGTGCCAGCGGGCGGACTGGGGTTAGCGATGAGCAGTTCTTC. Its translation: CASGRTGVSDEQFF.

The chain is built from TRBV19 and TRBJ1-4, with 10 bases identical to TRBD1. Germline V CDR1 and CDR2: LNHDA, SQIVND (reference sequence). V was clipped by 5 bases and J by 5 bases; unmatched bases: 8. CDR3 length: 16 residues. The CDR3 region is CASSSGTGAENEKLFF. The CDR3 DNA reads as TGTGCCAGTAGTTCGGGGACAGGGGCCGAGAATGAAAAACTGTTTTTT.

This chain uses TRBV14 with TRBJ2-5; weak D call: TRBD2 (7 bases). CDR1 and CDR2 (germline): SGHDN, FVKESK. The V gene lost 3 bases and the J gene lost 7 bases, with 27 bases spanning the gap. The CDR3 covers 18 residues. CDR3 sequence: CASSQRLPGGGLVGTQYF. The DNA for the CDR3 is TGTGCCAGCAGCCAGAGGTTGCCTGGGGGGGGCCTTGTTGGGACCCAGTACTTC.

This chain connects TRBV28 to TRBJ2-5, with TRBD1 matching 11 bases. V trimming: 5 bases; J trimming: 5 bases; junction bases outside the gene matches: 10. This CDR3 is 16 amino acids long. Per germline, CDR1 MDHEN and CDR2 SYDVKM. CDR3 region: CASSPRTGGARETQYF. Written as DNA, the CDR3 is TGTGCCAGCAGTCCAAGGACAGGGGGCGCGAGGGAGACCCAGTACTTC.

DNA for the CDR3: TGCAGCGTCAGGACTAGAGGAGAGACCCAGTACTTC. Protein product: CSVRTRGETQYF. The gene calls are TRBV29-1 and TRBJ2-5, with 7 bases lining up with TRBD2. The germline gives CDR1 SQVTM, CDR2 ANQGSEA. V dropped 6 bases and J dropped 4; count of bases not matched to a gene: 5. The CDR3 loop spans 12 amino acids.

The chain employs TRBV6-5 and TRBJ1-2; maybe TRBD1 (6 bases). CDR3 length: 13 amino acids. V lost 5 bases, J lost 4 bases, and 11 bases lay in between. Germline-derived CDR1 and CDR2 are MNHEY and SVGAGI. The CDR3 loop is CASSRTAFYGYTF. The CDR3 bases are TGTGCCAGCAGTAGGACAGCTTTCTATGGCTACACCTTC.

This chain connects TRBV5-4 to TRBJ2-5; no reliable D call. There are 12 residues in the CDR3. The V and J ends lost 1 base and 2 bases respectively, with 3 bases between them. Per germline, CDR1 SGHNT and CDR2 YYREEE (reference sequence). CDR3 nucleotides: TGTGCCAGCAGCTTGCCGCAAGAGACCCAGTACTTC. Protein product: CASSLPQETQYF.

The genes are TRBV7-9 and TRBJ1-1, with TRBD1 matching over 11 bases. The CDR3 covers 16 residues. Trimming removed 7 bases from V and 4 bases from J; junction bases left unmatched: 11. Germline V gives CDR1 SEHNR, CDR2 FQNEAQ (reference sequence). For the CDR3, the DNA is TGTGCCAGCAACCAGGACAGGGGGCGAGGAGGCACTGAAGCTTTCTTT. It translates to CASNQDRGRGGTEAFF.

This chain joins TRBV4-3 and TRBJ2-5; TRBD1 might be the D (6 bases). The last part of the DNA fits TRBJ2-7 better; the J call may be wrong. The CDR3 contains 17 residues. Germline V gene data show CDR1 as LGHNA and CDR2 as YSLEER. CDR3 in DNA: TGCGCCAGCAGCCAAGAGCGTCAGGGGACAAGCTCCTACGAGCAGTACTTC. Protein product: CASSQERQGTSSYEQYF.

The chain carries TRBV5-4 and TRBJ1-2; 8 bases are a match to TRBD1. V shed 4 bases, J shed 1 base, and the junction held 9 bases outside the gene matches. Germline V gene data show CDR1 as SGHNT and CDR2 as YYREEE (reference sequence). CDR3 size: 16 residues. The CDR3 region has the DNA TGTGCCAGCAGCGGCCGCCGACAGGGGAATAACTATGGCTACACCTTC. Translated: CASSGRRQGNNYGYTF.

This chain joins TRBV9 and TRBJ2-2, with 10 nucleotides matching TRBD2. Germline values: CDR1 SGDLS, CDR2 YYNGEE. CDR3 length: 17 residues. The ends lost 4 bases at V and 4 bases at J; junction bases unmatched: 10. The CDR3 sequence: CASSPKGSGRSTGELFF. In nucleotides, the CDR3 is TGTGCCAGCAGCCCTAAGGGTAGCGGGAGGTCCACCGGGGAGCTGTTTTTT.

The chain has TRBV4-1 and TRBJ1-1, with TRBD1 as a possible D gene (6 bases). This CDR3 has 14 residues. V gave up 4 bases and J gave up 0 bases, with 9 bases separating them. Germline V gene lookup returns CDR1 MGHRA and CDR2 YSYEKL. The chain's CDR3 is CASSRTAMNTEAFF. Written as DNA, the CDR3 is TGCGCCAGCAGCCGGACAGCAATGAACACTGAAGCTTTCTTT.

The rearrangement links TRBV7-9 to TRBJ2-7, with 7 bases identical to TRBD2. Losses at the gene ends were 6 bases for V and 2 bases for J; bases not matched to a gene: 1. The CDR3 is 12 amino acids. Germline V CDR1 and CDR2: SEHNR, FQNEAQ (reference sequence). DNA for the CDR3: TGTGCCAGCAGTGGGGGGGCCTACGAGCAGTACTTC. Translation gives CASSGGAYEQYF. The full variable domain, with the rest looked up from reference TRBV7-9 and TRBJ2-7, is DTGVSQNPRHKITKRGQNVTFRCDPISEHNRLYWYRQTLGQGPEFLTYFQNEAQLEKSRLLSDRFSAERPKGSFSTLEIQRTEQGDSAMYLCASSGGAYEQYFGPGTRLTVT.

The rearrangement links TRBV4-3 to TRBJ2-5; D is unclear. The DNA end lines up better with TRBJ2-7; the J call may be wrong. Looked up from germline, CDR1 is LGHNA and CDR2 is YSLEER. The CDR3 extends over 11 amino acids. DNA for the CDR3: TGCGCCAGCAGCCAATCCTACGAGCAGTACTTC. Its translation is CASSQSYEQYF.

The rearrangement uses TRBV5-5 and TRBJ1-1, with a tentative D call TRBD1 (6 bases). In germline, CDR1 is SGHKS, CDR2 YYEKEE (reference sequence). V lost 0 bases and J 3 bases, leaving 15 bases between the germline ends. The CDR3 is 16 residues long. In DNA, the CDR3 is TGTGCCAGCAGCTTGGGTCGACAGGCTACAGACACTGAAGCTTTCTTT. It yields the protein CASSLGRQATDTEAFF.

J is TRBJ2-7 and V is TRBV18; weak D call: TRBD2 (6 bases). The V end lost 2 bases, the J end lost 0 bases, and 8 bases lay between the germline ends. CDR1 is KGHSH and CDR2 is LQKENI in the germline V gene. This CDR3 contains 14 residues. Here the CDR3 DNA reads TGTGCCAGCTCACCAGGGGGGAGCTCCTACGAGCAGTACTTC. The encoded protein is CASSPGGSSYEQYF.

This chain links TRBV18 with TRBJ1-2; D gene ambiguous. Per germline, CDR1 KGHSH and CDR2 LQKENI. The CDR3 is 14 residues long. V dropped 0 bases and J dropped 5 bases, with 10 bases sitting between them. CDR3 residues: CASSPPEGSYGYTF. CDR3 nucleotides: TGTGCCAGCTCACCACCGGAGGGATCTTATGGCTACACCTTC.

The chain is built from TRBV4-3 and TRBJ1-1, with D perhaps TRBD1 (6 bases). V lost 0 bases to trimming and J lost 6 bases, with 17 bases between them. CDR3 length equals 16 residues. Germline CDR1 reads LGHNA; CDR2 reads YSLEER. CDR3 sequence: CASSQDPGARGAEAFF. In DNA, the CDR3 is TGCGCCAGCAGCCAAGATCCCGGGGCCAGGGGCGCTGAAGCTTTCTTT.